This TCR beta chain derives from a study of blood T cell repertoires in COVID-19. Study-wide context: Samples taken during acute and convalescent COVID-19 were collected in the United States, Italy and Spain. Nucleic acid was either cDNA or gDNA, and it came from T cells, B-cell-depleted T cells, or PBMCs.

V was trimmed by 0 bases and J by 8 bases, leaving 11 bases between them. The germline V gene has CDR1 MGHRA and CDR2 YSYEKL. The CDR3 has 15 residues. Libraries were prepared by immunoSEQ multiplex PCR; TCRdb keeps only in-frame clonotypes and omits some of them. The sample shows roughly 150,000 clones, 75% to 90% of them seen only once. The sequencing input was peripheral blood. This TCR came from a woman in her thirties or forties with acute or convalescent COVID-19. This sequence joins TRBV4-1 and TRBJ1-6; no clear D gene. CDR3 in DNA: TGCGCCAGCAGCCAAGAAGGTTCCGGGGATTCACCCCTCCACTTT. Encoded protein: CASSQEGSGDSPLHF.